The entry below describes one T cell receptor (beta chain). This clonotype is medium-sized (0.01 to 0.1%). The specificity of this receptor is unknown. No base qualities exist here, and no much larger clone lies one base off it. The data were produced on an Illumina MiSeq. Clones were called with MiXCR by TCRdb after fastp trimmed the public reads at Q25, and only in-frame beta chains were retained. Entries that share a CDR3 protein sequence are merged under the most common genes and DNA. Present in this sample are thousands of distinct CDR3 sequences, about 9.6% of which were seen just once. Approximately 5.8% of the sample lies in the top ten. This sample is drawn from a study. The CDR3 goes from the cysteine to the phenylalanine over 13 residues. Of the read, only the CDR3 DNA is kept; its 39 bases are in frame from base 1. Reading the germline V gene gives CDR1 MDHEN and CDR2 SYDVKM. The trim is 7 bases for V and 8 bases for J, with a gap of 15 bases between the germline ends.

In this chain, TRBV28 is recombined with TRBJ2-1; the D gene is perhaps TRBD2, from 6 matching bases. The source of this sequence is a human donor with rheumatoid arthritis. Sequencing was carried out using CD4+ T cells from synovial fluid. At the DNA level, the sequence is TGTGCCAGCACCACTAGCTGGGGGGATGAGCAGTTCTTC. Protein translation: CASTTSWGDEQFF. The full variable domain, with segments outside the CDR3 supplied by the reference TRBV28 and TRBJ2-1 proteins, appears as DVKVTQSSRYLVKRTGEKVFLECVQDMDHENMFWYRQDPGLGLRLIYFSYDVKMKEKGDIPEGYSVSREKKERFSLILESASTNQTSMYLCASTTSWGDEQFFGPGTRLTVL.